The 6 T cell receptor beta chains listed next were all sequenced from one sample in a study of blood T cells in healthy people across ages. Through a sample-barcoded 5' primer and a J-beta primer mix, a second PCR was run for roughly 6 to 11 cycles. TCRdb ran MiXCR on the 5' RACE reads and lists one entry per CDR3 protein. The repertoire has hundreds of thousands of distinct CDR3 sequences, about 28% of them found once; the top ten carry around a sixth. Sequenced sample: blood. The receptors come from a woman aged 80 or over in good health.

This clonotype appeared a few times. The gene calls are TRBV10-3 and TRBJ1-1; TRBD1 aligns across 7 bases. This CDR3 has 16 residues. The J segment lost 1 base and the V segment lost 5 bases, leaving 10 bases of the junction unmatched. The germline V gene has CDR1 ENHRY and CDR2 SYGVKD. This CDR3 is CAISPTPGTANTEAFF. CDR3 coding DNA: TGTGCCATCAGTCCGACACCCGGGACAGCGAACACTGAAGCTTTCTTT.

This clonotype was seen at least ten times. The V and J genes are TRBV5-1 and TRBJ2-1; 9 nucleotides line up with TRBD1. Germline CDR1 is SGHRS and CDR2 is YFSETQ. J was trimmed by 6 bases and V by 3 bases; bases with no gene match: 7. The CDR3 runs to 15 residues. The CDR3 loop is CASSYTGQGFNEQFF. The DNA of the CDR3 is TGCGCCAGCAGCTACACGGGACAGGGTTTCAATGAGCAGTTCTTC.

The rearrangement joins TRBV7-6 to TRBJ2-1; D gene ambiguous. The CDR3 consists of 12 residues. CDR1 is SGHVS, CDR2 FNYEAQ, per germline. V was shortened by 5 bases and J by 10 bases, with 12 bases between the two germline ends. The CDR3 sequence is CASSPDLGEQFF. CDR3 bases: TGTGCCAGCAGCCCCGATCTAGGGGAGCAGTTCTTC.

This clonotype was counted a few times. This sequence may be a read error, since a much larger clone differs from it by one base. The chain joins TRBV9 to TRBJ2-1, with a possible D match to TRBD2 (5 bases). The DNA end lines up better with TRBJ2-7; the J call may be wrong. CDR1 SGDLS and CDR2 YYNGEE come from the germline V gene. The length of the CDR3 is 16 residues. The CDR3 is CASSVGSGWAYNEQYF. In DNA form, the CDR3 reads TGTGCCAGCAGCGTAGGGTCGGGATGGGCCTACAATGAGCAGTACTTC.

This clonotype was seen repeatedly, ten times or more. The V and J genes are TRBV5-1 and TRBJ2-3; tentatively, D is TRBD1 (5 bases). The CDR3 consists of 15 residues. V shed 3 bases and J shed 2 bases, with 13 bases lying between them. Germline V gene data show CDR1 as SGHRS and CDR2 as YFSETQ. CDR3 nucleotide sequence: TGCGCCAGCAGCTCTATTGGACATACCACAGATACGCAGTATTTT. It specifies CASSSIGHTTDTQYF.

J is TRBJ2-5 and V is TRBV9, with 9 bases aligning to TRBD2. The V gene's germline CDR1 is SGDLS and CDR2 YYNGEE. CDR3 length equals 20 residues. V was pared by 4 bases and J by 2 bases, with 21 bases of the junction left unmatched. The CDR3 loop reads CASSPEKGSGGHSRQETQYF. CDR3 sequence (DNA): TGTGCCAGCAGCCCTGAGAAGGGTAGCGGGGGCCATTCTAGACAAGAGACCCAGTACTTC.